The rows below give T cell receptor beta chains drawn from one sample of a study of regulatory T cells in long-lasting Graves disease. TCRdb recomputed calls from the multiplex PCR reads with MiXCR, one row per CDR3 protein. The table lists about 440,000 distinct CDR3 sequences, around 14% of them singletons. These data were also reused for a study on T cells in Graves' hyperthyroidism and ophthalmopathy.

The sample in question was peripheral blood mononuclear cells (PBMCs), obtained at new diagnosis, from a patient treated with antithyroid drugs. The receptors come from a woman in her twenties or thirties with Graves disease. The CDR3 runs from the conserved cysteine through the conserved F or W. Each record gives: J gene, V gene, CDR3 protein.

J gene: TRBJ1-1
V gene: TRBV30
CDR3 protein: CAWTQLNTEAFF

J gene: TRBJ1-5
V gene: TRBV6-5
CDR3 protein: CASSYSSGLNQPQHF

J gene: TRBJ1-5
V gene: TRBV7-9
CDR3 protein: CASSLDALNQPQHF

J gene: TRBJ2-5
V gene: TRBV4-1
CDR3 protein: CASSSWRRETQYF

J gene: TRBJ2-1
V gene: TRBV27
CDR3 protein: CASTSGGLADFRGDNEQFF

J gene: TRBJ2-7
V gene: TRBV6-1
CDR3 protein: CASSARTSVYEQYF

J gene: TRBJ1-2
V gene: TRBV6-1
CDR3 protein: CASRGYGQASYYGYTF

J gene: TRBJ1-2
V gene: TRBV6-1
CDR3 protein: CASSETTGHYGYTF

J gene: TRBJ2-7
V gene: TRBV28
CDR3 protein: CASRVAGGGSEQYF

J gene: TRBJ1-5
V gene: TRBV6-1
CDR3 protein: CASSEGVTVNQPQHF

J gene: TRBJ1-1
V gene: TRBV7-9
CDR3 protein: CASSTGTEAFF

J gene: TRBJ1-4
V gene: TRBV24-1
CDR3 protein: CATSRGGNEKLFF

J gene: TRBJ1-1
V gene: TRBV6-1
CDR3 protein: CASRTTTNTEAFF

J gene: TRBJ1-2
V gene: TRBV20-1
CDR3 protein: CSVPPGHGYGYTF

J gene: TRBJ2-7
V gene: TRBV3-1
CDR3 protein: CASSQGRLALGEQYF

J gene: TRBJ1-1
V gene: TRBV7-2
CDR3 protein: CASSPEGEGTEAFF

J gene: TRBJ2-7
V gene: TRBV20-1
CDR3 protein: CSASGLSYEQYF

J gene: TRBJ2-7
V gene: TRBV11-2
CDR3 protein: CASSLAWGYPYEQYF

J gene: TRBJ2-6
V gene: TRBV6-1
CDR3 protein: CASSPGGGANVLTF

J gene: TRBJ1-1
V gene: TRBV28
CDR3 protein: CASSSDTEAFF

J gene: TRBJ2-3
V gene: TRBV12-3/TRBV12-4
CDR3 protein: CASSPHLAGTDTQYF

J gene: TRBJ1-1
V gene: TRBV19
CDR3 protein: CASRLRGRSETEAFF

J gene: TRBJ2-3
V gene: TRBV15
CDR3 protein: CATSSGVATSTDTQYF

J gene: TRBJ2-6
V gene: TRBV3-1
CDR3 protein: CASSDPSGPANSGANALTF

J gene: TRBJ1-1
V gene: TRBV5-1
CDR3 protein: CASSVTGGMNTEAFF

J gene: TRBJ2-3
V gene: TRBV14
CDR3 protein: CASSQDITTDTQYF

J gene: TRBJ1-2
V gene: TRBV9
CDR3 protein: CASTSVVSNYGYTF

J gene: TRBJ1-5
V gene: TRBV28
CDR3 protein: CASSLESGYSNQSQHF

J gene: TRBJ2-2
V gene: TRBV18
CDR3 protein: CASSPPASYTGELFF

J gene: TRBJ1-1
V gene: TRBV5-1
CDR3 protein: CASSFWGQNTEAFF

J gene: TRBJ2-5
V gene: TRBV12-3/TRBV12-4
CDR3 protein: CASSFGLGAGAQETQYF

J gene: TRBJ1-3
V gene: TRBV4-1
CDR3 protein: CASSQEAARSSGNTIYF

J gene: TRBJ2-7
V gene: TRBV3-1
CDR3 protein: CASSPEGIPYEQYF

J gene: TRBJ2-1
V gene: TRBV7-3
CDR3 protein: CASSLLGTRGNEQFF

J gene: TRBJ2-5
V gene: TRBV12-3/TRBV12-4
CDR3 protein: CASMGGIDQYF

J gene: TRBJ2-7
V gene: TRBV4-1
CDR3 protein: CASSQDRGGLIYEQYF

J gene: TRBJ2-7
V gene: TRBV20-1
CDR3 protein: CSARDIPQSYEQYF

J gene: TRBJ1-6
V gene: TRBV11-2
CDR3 protein: CASSETGYNSPLHF

J gene: TRBJ2-7
V gene: TRBV6-1
CDR3 protein: CASSGAHWDSLSYEQYF

J gene: TRBJ2-1
V gene: TRBV11-3
CDR3 protein: CASSLGLAGTQFF

J gene: TRBJ2-2
V gene: TRBV24-1
CDR3 protein: CATSPTGGLRARTGELFF